This T cell receptor (beta chain) is drawn from a study of memory CD4+ T cells and cytomegalovirus serostatus. In the original workflow: After removing out-of-frame reads, around 2 million distinct TCRbeta sequences remained. TCRdb keeps only in-frame clones here, not all; method: immunoSEQ multiplex PCR. D and trimming were read from the DNA, whereas the V and J calls and clone size are those reported in that table. This sample has just over 45,000 clones; about three quarters occur once, and the top ten carry less than 0.75%. Single viable CD3+CD4+CD8-CD45RO+ cells were sorted as the memory CD4+ T cells. Serum IgG to CMV pp150, pp28, p38 and p52 defined serostatus. CD4+ T cells were isolated by positive magnetic selection. V lost 6 bases and J 0 bases, leaving 11 bases between the germline ends. Looked up from germline, CDR1 is ENHRY and CDR2 is SYGVKD. The CDR3 consists of 14 residues. With respect to this clone: Antigen specificity is unknown.

Overall study results and limits: Of under 200 reported CMV TCRbeta sequences, about 70 were found in memory CD4+ repertoires.

The sequence was collected from an adult in good health and CMV-seronegative. The sample consisted of memory CD4+ T cells from blood. This chain links TRBV10-3 with TRBJ1-1; D is undetermined. In DNA, the CDR3 is TGTGCCATCAGGATAGAATTCATGAACACTGAAGCTTTCTTT. This gives the protein CAIRIEFMNTEAFF.